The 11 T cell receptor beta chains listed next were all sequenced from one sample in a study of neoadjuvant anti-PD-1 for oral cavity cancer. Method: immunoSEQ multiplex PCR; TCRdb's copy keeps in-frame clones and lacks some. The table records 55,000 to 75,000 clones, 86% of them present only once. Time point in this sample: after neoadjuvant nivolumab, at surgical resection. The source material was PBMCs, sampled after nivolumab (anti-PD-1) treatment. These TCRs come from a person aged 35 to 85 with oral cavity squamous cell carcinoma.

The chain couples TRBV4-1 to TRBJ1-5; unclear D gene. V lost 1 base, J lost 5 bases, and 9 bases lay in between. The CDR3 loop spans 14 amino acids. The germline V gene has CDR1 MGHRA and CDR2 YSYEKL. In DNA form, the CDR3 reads TGCGCCAGCAGCCAAGGGCTGGACGATCAGCCCCAGCATTTT. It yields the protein CASSQGLDDQPQHF.

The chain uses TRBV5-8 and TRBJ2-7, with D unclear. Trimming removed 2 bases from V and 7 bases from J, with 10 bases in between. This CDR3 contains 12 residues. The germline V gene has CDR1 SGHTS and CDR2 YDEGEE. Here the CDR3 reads CASSFSPWEQYF. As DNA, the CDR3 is TGTGCCAGCAGCTTTTCCCCTTGGGAGCAGTACTTC.

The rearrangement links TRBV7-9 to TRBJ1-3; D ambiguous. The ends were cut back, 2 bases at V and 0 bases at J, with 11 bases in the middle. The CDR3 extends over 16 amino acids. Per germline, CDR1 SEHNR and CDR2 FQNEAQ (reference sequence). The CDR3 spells CASSLRGTASGNTIYF. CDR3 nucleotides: TGTGCCAGCAGCTTACGTGGCACGGCCTCTGGAAACACCATATATTTT.

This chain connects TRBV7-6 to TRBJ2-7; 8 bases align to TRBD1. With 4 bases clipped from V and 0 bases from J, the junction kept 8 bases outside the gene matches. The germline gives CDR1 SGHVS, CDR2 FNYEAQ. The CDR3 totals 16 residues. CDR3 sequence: CASSSNRGFPSYEQYF. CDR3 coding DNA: TGTGCCAGCAGCTCAAACAGGGGGTTTCCCTCCTACGAGCAGTACTTC. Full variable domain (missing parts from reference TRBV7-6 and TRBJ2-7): GAGVSQSPRYKVTKRGQDVALRCDPISGHVSLYWYRQALGQGPEFLTYFNYEAQQDKSGLPNDRFSAERPEGSISTLTIQRTEQRDSAMYRCASSSNRGFPSYEQYFGPGTRLTVT.

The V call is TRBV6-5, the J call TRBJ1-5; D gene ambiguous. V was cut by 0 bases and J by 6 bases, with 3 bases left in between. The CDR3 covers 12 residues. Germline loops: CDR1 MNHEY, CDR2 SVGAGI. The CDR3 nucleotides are TGTGCCAGCAGTTACTCTGGTCAGCCCCAGCATTTT. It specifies CASSYSGQPQHF.

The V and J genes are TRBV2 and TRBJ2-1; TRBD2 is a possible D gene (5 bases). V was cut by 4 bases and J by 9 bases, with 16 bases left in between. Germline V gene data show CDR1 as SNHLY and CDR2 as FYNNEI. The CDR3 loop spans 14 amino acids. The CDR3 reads CASSVELAPGEQFF. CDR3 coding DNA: TGTGCCAGCAGTGTCGAGCTAGCCCCGGGTGAGCAGTTCTTC. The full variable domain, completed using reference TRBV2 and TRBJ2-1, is EPEVTQTPSHQVTQMGQEVILRCVPISNHLYFYWYRQILGQKVEFLVSFYNNEISEKSEIFDDQFSVERPDGSNFTLKIRSTKLEDSAMYFCASSVELAPGEQFFGPGTRLTVL.

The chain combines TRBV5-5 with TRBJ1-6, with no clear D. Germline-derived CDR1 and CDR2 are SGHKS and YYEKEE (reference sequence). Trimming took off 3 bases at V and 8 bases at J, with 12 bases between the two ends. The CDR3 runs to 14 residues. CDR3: CASSSPRADSPLHF. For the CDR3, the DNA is TGTGCCAGCAGCTCTCCTCGGGCGGATTCACCCCTCCACTTT.

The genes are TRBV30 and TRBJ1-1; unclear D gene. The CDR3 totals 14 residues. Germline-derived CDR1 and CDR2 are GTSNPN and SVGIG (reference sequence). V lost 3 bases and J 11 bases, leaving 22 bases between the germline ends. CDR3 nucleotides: TGTGCCTGGAGAGTTAAATCCCGGGCTACGGAGGCTTTCTTT. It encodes CAWRVKSRATEAFF.

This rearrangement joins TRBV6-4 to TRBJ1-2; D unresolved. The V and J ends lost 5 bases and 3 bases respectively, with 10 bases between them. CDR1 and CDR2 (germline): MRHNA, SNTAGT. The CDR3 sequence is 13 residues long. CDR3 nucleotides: TGTGCCAGCAGTCCCCTGACATACTATGGCTACACCTTC. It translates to CASSPLTYYGYTF.

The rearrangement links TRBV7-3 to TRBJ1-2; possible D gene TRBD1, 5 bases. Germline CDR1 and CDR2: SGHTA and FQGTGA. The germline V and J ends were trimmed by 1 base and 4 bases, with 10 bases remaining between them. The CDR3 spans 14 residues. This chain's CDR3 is CASSLIAGTYGYTF. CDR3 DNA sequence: TGTGCCAGCAGCTTAATAGCAGGGACCTATGGCTACACCTTC. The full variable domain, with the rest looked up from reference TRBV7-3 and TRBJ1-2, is GAGVSQTPSNKVTEKGKYVELRCDPISGHTALYWYRQSLGQGPEFLIYFQGTGAADDSGLPNDRFFAVRPEGSVSTLKIQRTERGDSAVYLCASSLIAGTYGYTFGSGTRLTVV.

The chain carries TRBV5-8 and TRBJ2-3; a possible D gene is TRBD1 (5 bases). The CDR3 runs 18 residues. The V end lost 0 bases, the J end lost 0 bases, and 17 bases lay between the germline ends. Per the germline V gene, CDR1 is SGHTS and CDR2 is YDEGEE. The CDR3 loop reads CASSLGLGALTSTDTQYF. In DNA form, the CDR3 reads TGTGCCAGCAGCTTGGGATTAGGGGCACTAACTAGCACAGATACGCAGTATTTT.